This record covers a single T cell receptor beta chain. What it recognizes is unknown. These data come from a study of T cells after yellow fever vaccination. TCRdb re-analysed the 5' RACE reads in MiXCR, keeping a single row per CDR3 protein. Seen here are 450,000 to 550,000 distinct CDR3 sequences, 21% observed once, and the top ten hold less than 20%. The CDR3 runs to 13 residues. V gave up 7 bases and J gave up 7 bases, with 14 bases separating them. CDR1 and CDR2 (germline): SGHKS, YYEKEE (reference sequence). General study findings and limits: Clonotypes appearing in both CD4 and CD8 compartments existed, and their share was small. Most primary-vaccination clones recurred post-booster (approximately 96% CD4, over 70% CD8).

This TCR came from a young man who received the YFV17D yellow fever vaccine. The sample in question was PBMCs, obtained approximately 22 days after the first yellow fever vaccination. This chain links TRBV5-5 with TRBJ2-2, with D perhaps TRBD1 (8 bases). The chain's CDR3 is CASCNRGGGELFF. The CDR3 DNA is TGTGCCAGCTGTAACAGGGGGGGCGGGGAGCTGTTTTTT.